This T cell receptor beta chain was documented in a study of breast tumors, draining lymph nodes, adjacent tissues. Study results and limitations: That most tumor T cells come from lymph nodes remained unproven. Tumor repertoires ranked between lymph nodes and nontumor tissue in diversity, with V and J gene preferences.

TCRdb called the multiplex PCR reads again in MiXCR, with one record for every CDR3 protein. The table includes some 83,000 distinct CDR3 sequences, roughly 19% detected once. This clonotype has a count of ten or more. Its antigen is undetermined. Samples came from axillary lymph nodes draining the breast cancer. The germline V gene has CDR1 DFQATT and CDR2 SNEGSKA (reference sequence). V was clipped by 6 bases and J by 1 base, with 18 bases between them. The CDR3 is made up of 15 amino acids. Sequencing was done on a sample of axillary lymph node tissue. The sequence came from a female donor with breast cancer. Some clones in this sample may be carry-over from other donors' samples. The chain joins TRBV20-1 to TRBJ1-2, with D possibly being TRBD1 (5 bases). CDR3 in DNA: TGCAGTGCAGCGGGTTCCCAGGGCAATAACTATGGCTACACCTTC. It yields the protein CSAAGSQGNNYGYTF.